These 10 T cell receptor beta chains came from one sample sequenced in a study of CD8 T cells in Susac syndrome. When the RNA was reverse transcribed, random hexamers were used with an input of about 0.5 to 1 ug. Using its own MiXCR run on the immunoSEQ multiplex PCR reads, TCRdb lists one record per CDR3 protein. The sample lists about 170,000 distinct CDR3 sequences; approximately 93% were seen once. Material: CD4+ T cells from PBMCs. Receptors were obtained from a human donor with multiple sclerosis.

This clonotype was seen once. The V call is TRBV3-1, the J call TRBJ1-2; perhaps TRBD1 as D (5 bases). V lost 0 bases to trimming and J lost 2 bases, with 10 bases between them. CDR3 length equals 15 residues. The V gene's germline CDR1 is LGHDT and CDR2 YNNKEL (reference sequence). The CDR3 region has the DNA TGTGCCAGCAGCCAAGAAGGGGTCAGAAACTATGGCTACACCTTC. Protein: CASSQEGVRNYGYTF.

This clonotype was seen just once. This chain joins TRBV2 and TRBJ2-2, with D tentatively TRBD2 (6 bases). CDR3 length: 15 amino acids. Trimming took 11 bases from V and 3 from J, leaving 19 bases between them. The germline CDR1 and CDR2 sequences are SNHLY and FYNNEI. CDR3 residues: CAGTPGGADTGELFF. The DNA for the CDR3 is TGTGCCGGGACTCCGGGCGGGGCGGACACCGGGGAGCTGTTTTTT.

The V gene is TRBV10-3, the J gene TRBJ2-7, with D uncertain. The V end was cut by 4 bases, the J end by 0 bases, with 4 bases between. Germline lookup yields CDR1 ENHRY and CDR2 SYGVKD. This CDR3 region has 12 residues. CDR3: CAISGTSYEQYF. The CDR3 bases are TGTGCCATCAGTGGCACCTCCTACGAGCAGTACTTC.

The chain has TRBV18 and TRBJ2-1; D perhaps matches TRBD1 (6 bases). Trimming took off 3 bases at V and 0 bases at J, with 24 bases between the two ends. This CDR3 contains 20 residues. The germline V gene has CDR1 KGHSH and CDR2 LQKENI. The CDR3 is CASSPTTGHLGDNSYNEQFF. The CDR3 region has the DNA TGTGCCAGCTCACCCACGACAGGTCACTTGGGGGACAACTCCTACAATGAGCAGTTCTTC.

The genes are TRBV29-1 and TRBJ1-2; no firm D call. Germline V gene lookup returns CDR1 SQVTM and CDR2 ANQGSEA. V was trimmed by 5 bases and J by 5 bases, leaving 18 bases between them. The length of the CDR3 is 14 residues. CDR3 in DNA: TGCAGCGTTACTGCGTCCAGGTTTGGGTATGGCTACACCTTC. Residues: CSVTASRFGYGYTF.

The V and J genes are TRBV18 and TRBJ2-1; 7 bases fit TRBD2. With 2 bases clipped from V and 0 bases from J, the junction kept 7 bases outside the gene matches. The CDR3 runs to 17 residues. Germline assignment: CDR1 KGHSH and CDR2 LQKENI. The CDR3 sequence: CASSPSPAGPSYNEQFF. The CDR3, as DNA: TGTGCCAGCTCACCAAGCCCAGCGGGGCCCTCCTACAATGAGCAGTTCTTC.

The chain couples TRBV4-2 to TRBJ1-1, with D possibly being TRBD1 (5 bases). Trimming removed 0 bases from V and 0 bases from J, with 5 bases in between. This CDR3 is 14 amino acids long. The germline CDR1 and CDR2 sequences are LGHNA and YNFKEQ. Written as DNA, the CDR3 is TGTGCCAGCAGCCAAGAGGGACTGAACACTGAAGCTTTCTTT. Protein: CASSQEGLNTEAFF.

The CDR3 is CASSDGAGGRETQYF. CDR3 bases: TGTGCCAGCAGTGATGGGGCGGGGGGGCGAGAGACCCAGTACTTC. The chain joins TRBV2 to TRBJ2-5, with 9 nucleotides matching TRBD2. The germline gives CDR1 SNHLY, CDR2 FYNNEI. The CDR3 is 15 amino acids. With V trimmed by 3 bases and J by 4 bases, 6 bases remained unmatched.

This chain connects TRBV27 to TRBJ1-2; 8 bases fit TRBD1. J was trimmed by 7 bases and V by 4 bases; bases with no gene match: 17. CDR3 size: 17 residues. Germline CDR1 and CDR2: MNHEY and SMNVEV (reference sequence). DNA for the CDR3: TGTGCCAGCAGTTCCCCCTCCCAGGGGGCGAAGGAGAGTGGCTACACCTTC. It is translated as CASSSPSQGAKESGYTF.

The J gene is TRBJ1-3, the V gene TRBV6-6, with 11 bases that match TRBD1. Trimming removed 4 bases from V and 0 bases from J; junction bases left unmatched: 2. In germline, CDR1 is MNHNY, CDR2 SVGAGI (reference sequence). The length of the CDR3 is 16 residues. The CDR3 DNA is TGTGCCAGCAGTTGGGGACAGGGGGACTCTGGAAACACCATATATTTT. Residues: CASSWGQGDSGNTIYF.